The TCR beta chain under discussion was sequenced for a study of blood T cell repertoires in COVID-19. Across the study: Acute and convalescent COVID-19 specimens originated in the United States, Italy and Spain.

In the original workflow: The assay estimated nucleated cells by amplifying reference gene primers. Clones were read by immunoSEQ multiplex PCR, and TCRdb kept only the in-frame ones, dropping some. The V and J calls and clone size were taken over from that table, and D and trimming were inferred from the DNA. The data hold some 150,000 clones, with roughly 87% observed a single time. V was clipped by 1 base and J by 4 bases, with 14 bases between them. The V gene's germline CDR1 is SGHAT and CDR2 FQNNGV. This CDR3 has 15 amino acids. This clone was recorded only once. This TCR was recovered from a woman aged 45 to 65 with acute or convalescent COVID-19. The rearrangement uses TRBV11-2 and TRBJ2-7; possibly TRBD2 for D (5 bases). Input material: peripheral blood. The CDR3 nucleotides read TGTGCCAGCAGCTTAGGGGCGGGCGACGGTTACGAGCAGTACTTC. Translated: CASSLGAGDGYEQYF.